One sample yielded the 22 T cell receptor beta chains listed below, sequenced in a study of T cell responses to AZD1222 COVID-19 vaccine. Libraries were prepared by immunoSEQ multiplex PCR; TCRdb keeps only in-frame clonotypes and omits some of them. The data contain 200,000 to 250,000 clones, roughly 94% of them singletons. The sample consisted of peripheral blood, taken 28 days after the second dose of the MenACWY control vaccine. These TCRs come from an adult who received the MenACWY meningococcal vaccine as a control.

J is TRBJ2-3 and V is TRBV9, with D perhaps given as TRBD1 or TRBD2 (5 bases each). The CDR3 totals 16 residues. Germline V gives CDR1 SGDLS, CDR2 YYNGEE. Trimming removed 2 bases at V and 4 bases at J, with 17 bases between. The CDR3 region has the DNA TGTGCCAGCAGCGTCACAAGTACCCGGGGCGCAGATACGCAGTATTTT. Translated: CASSVTSTRGADTQYF.

This clone was counted a single time. This sequence joins TRBV19 and TRBJ2-5; tentative D call: TRBD1 (6 bases). CDR1 and CDR2 (germline): LNHDA, SQIVND (reference sequence). This CDR3 has 15 amino acids. Trimming pared 6 bases from V and 0 bases from J, leaving 14 bases between. The CDR3 protein is CASRDRLTNQETQYF. Here the CDR3 DNA reads TGTGCCAGTAGAGACAGGCTAACCAACCAAGAGACCCAGTACTTC.

The chain uses TRBV27 and TRBJ2-3; D unresolved. This CDR3 has 13 amino acids. The V gene's germline CDR1 is MNHEY and CDR2 SMNVEV (reference sequence). Trimming left V 5 bases short and J 2 bases short, with 8 bases between. The DNA for the CDR3 is TGTGCCAGCAGTCTCACTGACACAGATACGCAGTATTTT. Translation gives CASSLTDTDTQYF.

This chain uses TRBV19 with TRBJ2-1; 12 positions agree with TRBD2. CDR3 length: 14 residues. The V and J ends lost 4 bases and 8 bases, in that order; junction bases with no gene match: 3. Germline V lookup: CDR1 LNHDA, CDR2 SQIVND (reference sequence). The CDR3 nucleotides read TGTGCCAGTAGTAGTACTAGCGGGAGGCATGAGCAGTTCTTC. Its translation is CASSSTSGRHEQFF. Supplemented by reference TRBV19 and TRBJ2-1, the full variable domain reads DGGITQSPKYLFRKEGQNVTLSCEQNLNHDAMYWYRQDPGQGLRLIYYSQIVNDFQKGDIAEGYSVSREKKESFPLTVTSAQKNPTAFYLCASSSTSGRHEQFFGPGTRLTVL.

Turning to this clone: The same CDR3 is also encoded by other DNA sequences in this sample. This chain joins TRBV7-2 and TRBJ1-5; 9 nucleotides match TRBD1. The V and J ends lost 4 bases and 4 bases, in that order; junction bases with no gene match: 2. This CDR3 is 14 amino acids long. Germline V gene lookup returns CDR1 SGHTA and CDR2 FQGNSA. The CDR3 sequence is CASSSGQGNQPQHF. The CDR3 DNA reads TGTGCCAGCAGCTCGGGACAGGGTAATCAGCCCCAGCATTTT.

V gene TRBV15 combines with J gene TRBJ2-2; D perhaps matches TRBD1 (5 bases). The CDR3 extends over 17 amino acids. The V end lost 0 bases, the J end lost 0 bases, and 11 bases lay between the germline ends. Germline V gene data show CDR1 as LNHNV and CDR2 as YYDKDF (reference sequence). The chain's CDR3 is CATSRDWSGTNTGELFF. In nucleotides, the CDR3 is TGTGCCACCAGCAGAGATTGGTCAGGGACGAACACCGGGGAGCTGTTTTTT.

The chain uses TRBV14 and TRBJ2-7; 7 positions agree with TRBD2. Germline lookup yields CDR1 SGHDN and CDR2 FVKESK. Trimming took 3 bases from V and 5 from J; bases not matched to a gene: 7. CDR3 length: 14 amino acids. Here the CDR3 DNA reads TGTGCCAGCAGCCAGGGGGGGGGAGTACACGAGCAGTACTTC. This translates into CASSQGGGVHEQYF.

V gene TRBV28 combines with J gene TRBJ2-7, with TRBD2 identical over 13 bases. Per the germline V gene, CDR1 is MDHEN and CDR2 is SYDVKM. The ends lost 1 base at V and 2 bases at J; junction bases unmatched: 2. The CDR3 has 16 amino acids. CDR3 in DNA: TGTGCCAGCAGTTTATCTGGACTAGCGGGGGCCTACGAGCAGTACTTC. Its protein product is CASSLSGLAGAYEQYF.

J is TRBJ1-4 and V is TRBV24-1; TRBD1 matches 11 bases. Germline CDR1 is KGHDR and CDR2 is SFDVKD. V shed 7 bases and J 6 bases; nucleotides not matched to a gene: 3. This CDR3 comprises 14 residues. CDR3 DNA: TGTGCCACCAGCGCGGGACAGGGGGATGAAAAACTGTTTTTT. This gives the protein CATSAGQGDEKLFF.

The chain uses TRBV27 and TRBJ2-6, with D perhaps matching TRBD1 or TRBD2 (5 bases each). V was shortened by 5 bases and J by 0 bases, with 11 bases between the two germline ends. CDR1 MNHEY and CDR2 SMNVEV come from the germline V gene (reference sequence). This CDR3 is 16 amino acids long. Here the CDR3 reads CASSGDGGSGANVLTF. The CDR3 DNA is TGTGCCAGCAGTGGGGACGGAGGCTCTGGGGCCAACGTCCTGACTTTC.

The chain couples TRBV7-9 to TRBJ2-7, with TRBD1 as a possible D gene (6 bases). Trimming pared 2 bases from V and 2 bases from J, leaving 10 bases between. Germline V gives CDR1 SEHNR, CDR2 FQNEAQ (reference sequence). This CDR3 contains 14 residues. The CDR3, as DNA: TGTGCCAGCAGCTTACAGGGGATAGCCTACGAGCAGTACTTC. Residues: CASSLQGIAYEQYF.

The chain links TRBV7-6 to TRBJ2-6; TRBD1 agrees at 8 bases. This CDR3 has 18 residues. Germline V gene lookup returns CDR1 SGHVS and CDR2 FNYEAQ. V lost 0 bases to trimming and J lost 1 base; unmatched junction nucleotides: 5. The CDR3 nucleotides read TGTGCCAGCAGCTTAGCAGGGCAGGGGGCGTCTGGGGCCAACGTCCTGACTTTC. As protein: CASSLAGQGASGANVLTF.

V usage is TRBV27 and J usage is TRBJ2-5; 7 nucleotides agree with TRBD1. CDR1 is MNHEY and CDR2 is SMNVEV in the germline V gene (reference sequence). Trimming removed 5 bases from V and 1 base from J; junction bases left unmatched: 10. This CDR3 comprises 16 residues. The CDR3 loop is CASSPPTGSGQETQYF. As DNA, the CDR3 is TGTGCCAGCAGTCCACCGACAGGGAGTGGCCAAGAGACCCAGTACTTC.

The chain joins TRBV3-1 (or the pseudogene TRBV3-2) to TRBJ2-1; D may be TRBD1 or TRBD2 (5 bases each). The CDR3 loop spans 18 amino acids. V lost 0 bases and J lost 8, with 23 bases in between. Per germline, CDR1 LGHDT and CDR2 YNNKEL (reference sequence). In DNA form, the CDR3 reads TGTGCCAGCAGCCAAGATCGTCTCGAGGGGTCCCCGCGTCATGAGCAGTTCTTC. Encoded protein: CASSQDRLEGSPRHEQFF.

This rearrangement joins TRBV19 to TRBJ1-5, with 7 positions matching TRBD1. Losses at the gene ends were 7 bases for V and 3 bases for J; bases not matched to a gene: 6. The CDR3 is 14 residues long. CDR1 LNHDA and CDR2 SQIVND come from the germline V gene (reference sequence). CDR3 protein: CASNVDRVNQPQHF. The CDR3 DNA sequence: TGTGCCAGTAACGTCGACAGGGTCAATCAGCCCCAGCATTTT.

V and J are TRBV7-6 and TRBJ2-5; no clear D. Germline CDR1 SGHVS, CDR2 FNYEAQ. This CDR3 has 15 residues. Trimming removed 5 bases at V and 7 bases at J, with 20 bases between. For the CDR3, the DNA is TGTGCCAGCAGCCCTACCCTCACAGCGCCGGGGACCCAGTACTTC. This sequence encodes CASSPTLTAPGTQYF.

V gene TRBV28 combines with J gene TRBJ2-7; 10 bases match TRBD2. The CDR3 sequence is 16 residues long. V lost 5 bases to trimming and J lost 3 bases; unmatched junction nucleotides: 10. The germline CDR1 and CDR2 sequences are MDHEN and SYDVKM. The CDR3 region has the DNA TGTGCCAGCAGTGCACTTGGAGCGGGGGGGAACTACGAGCAGTACTTC. This encodes CASSALGAGGNYEQYF.

This clone was seen a handful of times. The V gene is TRBV4-2, the J gene TRBJ2-2; a weak D match, TRBD2 (5 bases). The germline gives CDR1 LGHNA, CDR2 YNFKEQ. The V gene lost 0 bases and the J gene lost 2 bases, with 10 bases spanning the gap. CDR3 length: 16 residues. The CDR3 DNA follows: TGTGCCAGCAGCCAAGATGGGAGACAAAACACCGGGGAGCTGTTTTTT. Translation gives CASSQDGRQNTGELFF.

The chain links TRBV5-4 to TRBJ1-2, with a possible D match to TRBD1 (5 bases). V dropped 2 bases and J dropped 6 bases, with 11 bases sitting between them. The germline CDR1 and CDR2 sequences are SGHNT and YYREEE (reference sequence). The length of the CDR3 is 13 residues. The CDR3 DNA sequence: TGTGCCAGCAGCTTAGCGGGGGTTGATGGCTACACCTTC. Translation: CASSLAGVDGYTF.

The rearrangement uses TRBV6-6 and TRBJ2-7; 7 nucleotides align to TRBD1. Germline CDR1 is MNHNY and CDR2 is SVGAGI (reference sequence). The V and J ends lost 5 bases and 0 bases, in that order; junction bases with no gene match: 7. CDR3 length: 15 residues. The CDR3 coding sequence is TGTGCCAGCAGTCCACGACAGGGCAACTCCTACGAGCAGTACTTC. Its protein product is CASSPRQGNSYEQYF.

This sequence joins TRBV28 and TRBJ1-6; 7 bases align to TRBD1. The CDR3 consists of 15 residues. With V trimmed by 5 bases and J by 8 bases, 9 bases remained unmatched. From germline, CDR1 is MDHEN and CDR2 SYDVKM. The CDR3 sequence: CASSPTTGRDSPLHF. CDR3 coding DNA: TGTGCCAGCAGTCCAACGACAGGGAGGGATTCACCCCTCCACTTT.

V usage is TRBV18 and J usage is TRBJ1-2; 7 nucleotides match TRBD1. This CDR3 contains 13 residues. Germline trimming cut 2 bases from V and 8 bases from J; bases unmatched to any gene: 5. The germline V gene encodes CDR1 KGHSH and CDR2 LQKENI. The CDR3: CASSPRDSLGYTF. The CDR3 DNA is TGTGCCAGCTCACCAAGGGACAGTCTGGGCTACACCTTC.